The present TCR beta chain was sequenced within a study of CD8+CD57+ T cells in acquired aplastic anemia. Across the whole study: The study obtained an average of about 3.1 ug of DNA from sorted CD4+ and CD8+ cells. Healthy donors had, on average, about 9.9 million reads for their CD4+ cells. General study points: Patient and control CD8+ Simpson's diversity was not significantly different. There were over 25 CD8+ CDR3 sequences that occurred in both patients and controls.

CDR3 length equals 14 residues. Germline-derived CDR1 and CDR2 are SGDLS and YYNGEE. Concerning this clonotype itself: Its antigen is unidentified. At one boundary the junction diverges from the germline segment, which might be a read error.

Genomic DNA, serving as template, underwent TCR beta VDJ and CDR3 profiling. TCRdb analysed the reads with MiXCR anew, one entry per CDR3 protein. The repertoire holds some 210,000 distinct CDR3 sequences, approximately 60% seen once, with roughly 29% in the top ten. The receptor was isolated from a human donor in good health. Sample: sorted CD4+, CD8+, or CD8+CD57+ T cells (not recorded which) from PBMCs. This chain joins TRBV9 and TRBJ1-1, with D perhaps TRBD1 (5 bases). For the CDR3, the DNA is TGTGCCAACAGCGGGACCCGAGGGCCTGATGAAGCTTTCTTT. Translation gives CANSGTRGPDEAFF.